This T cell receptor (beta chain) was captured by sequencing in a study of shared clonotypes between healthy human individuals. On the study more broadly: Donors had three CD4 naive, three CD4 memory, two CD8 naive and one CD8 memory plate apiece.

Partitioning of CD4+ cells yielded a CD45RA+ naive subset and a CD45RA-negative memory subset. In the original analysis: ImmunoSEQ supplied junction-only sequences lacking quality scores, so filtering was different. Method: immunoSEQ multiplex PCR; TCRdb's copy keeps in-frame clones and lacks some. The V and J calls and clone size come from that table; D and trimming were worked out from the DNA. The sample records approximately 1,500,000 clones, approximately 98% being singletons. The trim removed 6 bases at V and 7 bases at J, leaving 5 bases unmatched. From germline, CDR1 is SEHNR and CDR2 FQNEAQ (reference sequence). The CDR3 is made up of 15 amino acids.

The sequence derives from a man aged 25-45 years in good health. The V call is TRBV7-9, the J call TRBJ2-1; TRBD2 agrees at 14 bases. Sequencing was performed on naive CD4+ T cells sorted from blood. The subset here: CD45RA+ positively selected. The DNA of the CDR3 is TGTGCCAGCAGTTACGGGACTAGCGGGAGAAATGAGCAGTTCTTC. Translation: CASSYGTSGRNEQFF.